The 21 T cell receptor beta chains below come from one sample, sequenced in a study of cytomegalovirus exposure and HLA in healthy donors. Both 60 Vbeta primers and 13 Jbeta primers went into the PCR. Generated by immunoSEQ multiplex PCR, the TCRdb table keeps only in-frame clones and is missing some. The top ten hold 1% to 1.5% of the sample, which has about 130,000 clones, nearly 85% seen once. Sequences were obtained from PBMCs. The receptors were gathered from a boy younger than 18 in good health and CMV-seronegative.

The chain employs TRBV5-1 and TRBJ2-7, with 8 positions matching TRBD1. V was pared by 3 bases and J by 7 bases, with 12 bases of the junction left unmatched. Per the germline V gene, CDR1 is SGHRS and CDR2 is YFSETQ. CDR3 length: 15 amino acids. Written as DNA, the CDR3 is TGCGCCAGCAGCTCGACCGGGACAGGCCTTAGGGAGCAGTACTTC. Translation: CASSSTGTGLREQYF.

The CDR3 DNA follows: TGTGCCTGGAGTGGGACTGTATCCTACGAGCAGTACTTC. Protein: CAWSGTVSYEQYF. The genes are TRBV30 and TRBJ2-7; perhaps TRBD2 as D (5 bases). V lost 1 base to trimming and J lost 1 base, with 8 bases between them. This CDR3 is 13 amino acids long. Germline values: CDR1 GTSNPN, CDR2 SVGIG (reference sequence).

This sequence joins TRBV25-1 and TRBJ2-7; 11 nucleotides line up with TRBD2. V was pared by 2 bases and J by 10 bases, with 4 bases of the junction left unmatched. Per the germline V gene, CDR1 is MGHDK and CDR2 is SYGVNS. The CDR3 contains 13 residues. CDR3 nucleotides: TGTGCCAGCAGTGAAACTAGCGGGAGTCAACAGTACTTC. Protein: CASSETSGSQQYF.

This chain joins TRBV9 and TRBJ2-5, with 10 bases that match TRBD1. With V trimmed by 0 bases and J by 4 bases, 3 bases remained unmatched. The germline gives CDR1 SGDLS, CDR2 YYNGEE. The CDR3 is made up of 15 amino acids. The CDR3 sequence: CASSVEGTGVETQYF. CDR3 DNA sequence: TGTGCCAGCAGCGTAGAGGGGACAGGGGTAGAGACCCAGTACTTC.

This CDR3 reads CASRLGQRTGELFF. In nucleotides, the CDR3 is TGTGCCAGCAGATTGGGACAGCGAACCGGGGAGCTGTTTTTT. This rearrangement joins TRBV6-1 to TRBJ2-2; 7 bases line up with TRBD1. V dropped 6 bases and J dropped 5; count of bases not matched to a gene: 6. The CDR3 is 14 residues long. Looked up from germline, CDR1 is MNHNS and CDR2 is SASEGT.

V gene TRBV5-4 combines with J gene TRBJ2-5; 13 bases match TRBD2. The V gene's germline CDR1 is SGHNT and CDR2 YYREEE (reference sequence). The ends lost 3 bases at V and 4 bases at J; junction bases unmatched: 6. This CDR3 region has 16 residues. CDR3 sequence (DNA): TGTGCCAGCAGCTCCCGGACTAGCGGGAGTGCAGAGACCCAGTACTTC. Translating gives CASSSRTSGSAETQYF.

The chain has TRBV7-3 and TRBJ2-5, with TRBD2 identical over 7 bases. The germline gives CDR1 SGHTA, CDR2 FQGTGA. The CDR3 totals 16 residues. V dropped 5 bases and J dropped 0; count of bases not matched to a gene: 9. The CDR3 spells CASSTYPTSDQETQYF. The CDR3 nucleotides read TGTGCCAGCAGCACATATCCCACTAGCGACCAAGAGACCCAGTACTTC.

This clone was seen more than once but under ten times. The chain recombines TRBV30 with TRBJ1-3; D unresolved. V lost 5 bases, J lost 4 bases, and 6 bases lay in between. Germline V CDR1 and CDR2: GTSNPN, SVGIG (reference sequence). The CDR3 covers 11 residues. The CDR3 sequence is CAWSGGNTIYF. In DNA, the CDR3 is TGTGCCTGGTCGGGGGGAAACACCATATATTTT.

This chain joins TRBV6-1 and TRBJ2-6; no reliable D call. V gave up 2 bases and J gave up 0 bases, with 14 bases separating them. The CDR3 loop spans 18 amino acids. The germline V gene encodes CDR1 MNHNS and CDR2 SASEGT. In DNA form, the CDR3 reads TGTGCCAGCAGTGAACGCCCCAGTCCTCTCTCTGGGGCCAACGTCCTGACTTTC. Translation: CASSERPSPLSGANVLTF.

This clone has just one count. The chain joins TRBV28 to TRBJ2-7; 11 bases fit TRBD2. Germline-derived CDR1 and CDR2 are MDHEN and SYDVKM. The CDR3 totals 13 residues. V dropped 6 bases and J dropped 7; count of bases not matched to a gene: 5. The CDR3 reads CASRLAGVREQYF. CDR3 DNA sequence: TGTGCCAGCAGACTAGCGGGAGTTCGGGAGCAGTACTTC.

This rearrangement joins TRBV27 to TRBJ1-2; weak D call: TRBD1 (6 bases). Looked up from germline, CDR1 is MNHEY and CDR2 is SMNVEV (reference sequence). The CDR3 has 16 residues. V lost 5 bases, J lost 4 bases, and 20 bases lay in between. The CDR3 loop is CASSLIGGGRAYGYTF. The CDR3 DNA reads as TGTGCCAGCAGTCTAATCGGGGGGGGGCGCGCCTATGGCTACACCTTC.

The CDR3 nucleotides are TGTGCCAGCAGCCACGGAGCGGGAGGGGCGTACGAGCAGTACTTC. The encoded protein is CASSHGAGGAYEQYF. This chain connects TRBV4-2 to TRBJ2-7; 10 nucleotides agree with TRBD2. Germline trimming cut 3 bases from V and 4 bases from J; bases unmatched to any gene: 6. This CDR3 has 15 residues. In germline, CDR1 is LGHNA, CDR2 YNFKEQ.

The V and J genes are TRBV7-6 and TRBJ2-1; D is unresolved. The CDR3 contains 13 residues. V was pared by 3 bases and J by 8 bases, with 11 bases between. CDR1 SGHVS and CDR2 FNYEAQ come from the germline V gene. For the CDR3, the DNA is TGTGCCAGCAGCTTGTATCGGAGCGATGAGCAGTTCTTC. Amino acids: CASSLYRSDEQFF.

The sample holds a few counts of this clone. The genes are TRBV7-8 and TRBJ2-5; no clear D. The CDR3 is 12 amino acids. Trimming cost V 5 bases and J 0 bases, with 4 bases left between them. In germline, CDR1 is SGHVS, CDR2 FQNEAQ. The CDR3 bases are TGTGCCAGCAGCCTGTACCAAGAGACCCAGTACTTC. Translated, it gives CASSLYQETQYF.

V usage is TRBV9 and J usage is TRBJ2-1, with D possibly TRBD2 on 7 matching bases. Germline V lookup: CDR1 SGDLS, CDR2 YYNGEE. This CDR3 spans 14 amino acids. V was trimmed by 3 bases and J by 8 bases, leaving 15 bases between them. The CDR3 nucleotides read TGTGCCAGCAGCGAGCTTACGGGGGGCGATGAGCAGTTCTTC. It specifies CASSELTGGDEQFF.

The gene calls are TRBV6-1 and TRBJ2-3; no definite D call. The germline CDR1 and CDR2 sequences are MNHNS and SASEGT. V was shortened by 2 bases and J by 0 bases, with 9 bases between the two germline ends. This CDR3 comprises 15 residues. The CDR3 sequence is CASSEMERSTDTQYF. DNA of the CDR3: TGTGCCAGCAGTGAAATGGAGCGTAGCACAGATACGCAGTATTTT.

V gene TRBV4-1 combines with J gene TRBJ2-1; TRBD1 might be the D (6 bases). Germline CDR1 reads MGHRA; CDR2 reads YSYEKL. With 3 bases removed from V and 8 bases from J, the gap between germline ends came to 11 bases. This CDR3 comprises 13 residues. CDR3: CASSQAGVDEQFF. CDR3 nucleotide sequence: TGCGCCAGCAGCCAGGCAGGGGTGGATGAGCAGTTCTTC.

The rearrangement links TRBV5-1 to TRBJ1-4, with 8 bases aligning to TRBD1. The ends lost 0 bases at V and 7 bases at J; junction bases unmatched: 11. This CDR3 comprises 17 residues. Germline V gene sequence: CDR1 SGHRS, CDR2 YFSETQ. The CDR3 reads CASSLEGAGGRSEKLFF. The CDR3 region has the DNA TGCGCCAGCAGCTTGGAAGGGGCAGGGGGCCGGAGTGAAAAACTGTTTTTT. Supplemented by reference TRBV5-1 and TRBJ1-4, the full variable domain reads KAGVTQTPRYLIKTRGQQVTLSCSPISGHRSVSWYQQTPGQGLQFLFEYFSETQRNKGNFPGRFSGRQFSNSRSEMNVSTLELGDSALYLCASSLEGAGGRSEKLFFGSGTQLSVL.

The rearrangement uses TRBV6-5 and TRBJ1-5, with unresolved D. Germline CDR1 is MNHEY and CDR2 is SVGAGI. CDR3 size: 14 residues. The germline V and J ends were trimmed by 0 bases and 2 bases, with 5 bases remaining between them. The CDR3 region has the DNA TGTGCCAGCAGTTACTCTGCGGGCAATCAGCCCCAGCATTTT. Translation: CASSYSAGNQPQHF.

In this sample, this clone turned up a few times. This chain connects TRBV5-6 to TRBJ2-1; a weak D match, TRBD1 (6 bases). CDR1 SGHDT and CDR2 YYEEEE come from the germline V gene. This CDR3 region has 14 residues. V lost 3 bases and J lost 7, with 14 bases in between. CDR3 DNA sequence: TGTGCCAGCAGCTGGGGGCTGGAAAATAATGAGCAGTTCTTC. It is translated as CASSWGLENNEQFF.

The chain has TRBV2 and TRBJ2-7, with 8 positions matching TRBD1. Losses at the gene ends were 6 bases for V and 5 bases for J; bases not matched to a gene: 9. CDR3 length: 14 amino acids. Germline CDR1 is SNHLY and CDR2 is FYNNEI. CDR3 nucleotide sequence: TGTGCCAGCAGAGACCGGACAGGGAAGGACGAGCAGTACTTC. Its translation: CASRDRTGKDEQYF.